This T cell receptor beta chain came from a study of cytomegalovirus exposure and HLA in healthy donors. 13 Jbeta primers and 60 Vbeta primers were used for the PCR. TCRdb's table, derived via immunoSEQ multiplex PCR, lists solely in-frame clones and lacks some. The sample lists about 180,000 clones, 80% occurring once. Remarks on this clone: Its antigen is as yet unknown.

Study results and limitations: The authors listed over 150 TCR beta chains as cytomegalovirus-associated. Later on, an analysis tied approximately 17,000 TCR beta sequences to HLA alleles at 0.05 false discovery rate. Sequencing had likely introduced a cluster of highly shared sequence variants as an artifact.

This CDR3 spans 13 amino acids. The V gene lost 4 bases and the J gene lost 8 bases, with 11 bases spanning the gap. CDR1 is LNHDA, CDR2 SQIVND, per germline (reference sequence). The gene calls are TRBV19 and TRBJ1-4; D gene unclear. Sequencing used PBMCs. The receptor comes from a woman aged 25-40 years in good health and CMV-seronegative. For the CDR3, the DNA is TGTGCCAGTAGTACTGCGGCTGGGGAAAAACTGTTTTTT. Translating it yields CASSTAAGEKLFF.